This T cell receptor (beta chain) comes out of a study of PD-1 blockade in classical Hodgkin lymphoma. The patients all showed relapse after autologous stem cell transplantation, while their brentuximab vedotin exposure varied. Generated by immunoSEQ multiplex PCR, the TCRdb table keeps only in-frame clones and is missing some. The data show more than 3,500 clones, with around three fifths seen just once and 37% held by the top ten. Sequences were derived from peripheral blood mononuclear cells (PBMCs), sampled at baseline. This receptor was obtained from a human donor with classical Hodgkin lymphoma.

CDR3: CASSSLAGGFRETQYF. CDR3 in DNA: TGTGCCAGCAGCTCCTTAGCGGGAGGATTTCGGGAGACCCAGTACTTC. V is TRBV11-1 and J is TRBJ2-5; 10 nucleotides align to TRBD2. V shed 4 bases and J 5 bases; nucleotides not matched to a gene: 10. The CDR3 is 16 amino acids. In germline, CDR1 is SGHAT, CDR2 FQDESV (reference sequence). The whole variable domain, filled in from reference TRBV11-1 and TRBJ2-5, reads EAEVAQSPRYKITEKSQAVAFWCDPISGHATLYWYRQILGQGPELLVQFQDESVVDDSQLPKDRFSAERLKGVDSTLKIQPAELGDSAMYLCASSSLAGGFRETQYFGPGTRLLVL.